This T cell receptor (beta chain) came from a study of T cells in women clearing cervical HPV infection. Study-level background: Blood came at first lesion visit for cases, post-clearance for controls. Study-level findings and limits: CIN3+ cases had significantly higher TCR richness than controls; evenness did not differ. Controls had more TRBV6-7 (roughly 0.16%) than cases (about 0.11%). Combining TCR richness with V gene abundances gave roughly 0.8 AUC.

V lost 1 base and J lost 7, with 13 bases in between. The CDR3 is made up of 15 amino acids. Using immunoSEQ multiplex PCR, the repertoire was profiled, and TCRdb retains in-frame clones only, with some absent. The data include about 35,000 clones; the top ten clones carry 1.6%. As for this clone: As yet, its antigen is unknown. Read coverage stops 3 residues before the CDR3 terminus; the germline J gene supplies the remainder.

The TCR comes from a woman between 18 and 70 years old with a cervical HPV16 infection that either progressed to CIN3+ or cleared (not recorded which). The rearrangement joins TRBV12-3 or TRBV12-4 to TRBJ1-4, with D maybe TRBD1 (5 bases). Sequenced material: blood buffy coat. The CDR3 DNA, read in part, is TGTGCCAGCAGTTTAGGGGGGGGGAATACTGAAAAA. Protein product: CASSLGGGNTEK. The entire CDR3 reads CASSLGGGNTEKLFF.